This is a list of T cell receptor beta chains from one sample in a study of blood T cell repertoires in COVID-19. The method was immunoSEQ multiplex PCR; TCRdb's version includes in-frame clones alone and lacks a portion of them. In the table there are over 120,000 clones, 75% to 90% of which are singletons. The sequenced sample was PBMCs or T cells enriched from blood (not recorded which). The receptors come from a man in his 60s who had recovered from COVID-19. Both conserved end residues are part of each CDR3. The D gene is left open where the match is weak. Size tells how often a clone was seen (once, few, many) or the class of an expanded clone, and some rows leave it out.

j_call: TRBJ1-4
d_call: NA
clone_size: NA
v_call: TRBV3-1/TRBV3-2
cdr3_aa: CASSQTGTNEKLFF
cdr3_nt: TGTGCCAGCAGCCAAACGGGGACTAATGAAAAACTGTTTTTT

j_call: TRBJ2-2
d_call: NA
clone_size: once
v_call: TRBV6-5
cdr3_aa: CASTRLGAGAGELFF
cdr3_nt: TGTGCCAGCACCCGCCTGGGGGCGGGAGCCGGGGAGCTGTTTTTT

j_call: TRBJ1-4
d_call: NA
clone_size: few
v_call: TRBV28
cdr3_aa: CASSQQGLVGEKLFF
cdr3_nt: TGTGCCAGCAGTCAACAGGGTCTGGTGGGTGAAAAACTGTTTTTT

j_call: TRBJ1-6
d_call: NA
clone_size: NA
v_call: TRBV18
cdr3_aa: CASSRTSAWYNSPLHF
cdr3_nt: TGTGCCAGCTCACGGACATCGGCATGGTATAATTCACCCCTCCACTTT

j_call: TRBJ1-1
d_call: TRBD1
clone_size: NA
v_call: TRBV7-9
cdr3_aa: CASSPLDRGKAFF
cdr3_nt: TGTGCCAGCAGCCCCCTGGACAGGGGTAAAGCTTTCTTT

j_call: TRBJ2-1
d_call: TRBD2
clone_size: few
v_call: TRBV10-3
cdr3_aa: CAISGTSGGFSNEQFF
cdr3_nt: TGTGCCATCAGCGGGACTAGCGGGGGGTTCTCCAATGAGCAGTTCTTC

j_call: TRBJ1-1
d_call: TRBD1
clone_size: NA
v_call: TRBV5-1
cdr3_aa: CASSWTGSNTEAFF
cdr3_nt: TGCGCCAGCAGCTGGACAGGATCGAACACTGAAGCTTTCTTT

j_call: TRBJ2-3
d_call: NA
clone_size: NA
v_call: TRBV7-3
cdr3_aa: CASSGTSTDTQYF
cdr3_nt: TGTGCCAGCAGCGGGACAAGCACAGATACGCAGTATTTT

j_call: TRBJ2-7
d_call: NA
clone_size: NA
v_call: TRBV28
cdr3_aa: CASTTTSFSTYEQYF
cdr3_nt: TGTGCCAGCACCACCACTAGCTTCTCTACCTACGAGCAGTACTTC

j_call: TRBJ2-1
d_call: NA
clone_size: once
v_call: TRBV5-1
cdr3_aa: CASSLSEYNEQFF
cdr3_nt: TGCGCCAGCAGCTTGTCCGAGTACAATGAGCAGTTCTTC

j_call: TRBJ2-1
d_call: TRBD2
clone_size: NA
v_call: TRBV30
cdr3_aa: CAWGLAGAHEQFF
cdr3_nt: TGTGCCTGGGGACTAGCGGGAGCGCATGAGCAGTTCTTC

j_call: TRBJ1-2
d_call: TRBD1
clone_size: few
v_call: TRBV28
cdr3_aa: CASIPFRGPYGYTF
cdr3_nt: TGTGCCAGCATCCCCTTCAGGGGGCCCTATGGCTACACCTTC

j_call: TRBJ1-2
d_call: TRBD1
clone_size: NA
v_call: TRBV6-5
cdr3_aa: CASSLGQDLGYTF
cdr3_nt: TGTGCCAGCAGTCTCGGACAGGATCTTGGCTACACCTTC

j_call: TRBJ1-2
d_call: TRBD1
clone_size: once
v_call: TRBV19
cdr3_aa: CASSILGQISFYGYTF
cdr3_nt: TGTGCCAGTAGTATACTGGGACAGATAAGCTTCTATGGCTACACCTTC

j_call: TRBJ1-1
d_call: NA
clone_size: NA
v_call: TRBV2
cdr3_aa: CASSLSRYGTEAFF
cdr3_nt: TGTGCCAGCTCCCTCAGTCGGTACGGGACTGAAGCTTTCTTT

j_call: TRBJ1-5
d_call: NA
clone_size: NA
v_call: TRBV6-5
cdr3_aa: CASRPGGFQPQHF
cdr3_nt: TGTGCCAGCAGACCGGGAGGGTTTCAGCCCCAGCATTTT

j_call: TRBJ1-2
d_call: NA
clone_size: NA
v_call: TRBV6-5
cdr3_aa: CATTRGGGYTF
cdr3_nt: TGTGCCACCACGAGGGGAGGGGGCTACACCTTC

j_call: TRBJ1-4
d_call: NA
clone_size: NA
v_call: TRBV5-8
cdr3_aa: CASRRAINEKLFF
cdr3_nt: TGTGCCAGCAGGCGGGCGATTAATGAAAAACTGTTTTTT

j_call: TRBJ2-4
d_call: TRBD1
clone_size: few
v_call: TRBV6-5
cdr3_aa: CAGRRTGENIQYF
cdr3_nt: TGTGCCGGAAGGAGGACAGGAGAAAACATTCAGTACTTC

j_call: TRBJ1-2
d_call: NA
clone_size: NA
v_call: TRBV7-3
cdr3_aa: CASSPNPGAGGYTF
cdr3_nt: TGTGCCAGCAGCCCCAACCCGGGTGCGGGTGGCTACACCTTC

j_call: TRBJ1-4
d_call: NA
clone_size: NA
v_call: TRBV3-1/TRBV3-2
cdr3_aa: CASSLLQVEVQNATNEKLFF
cdr3_nt: TGTGCCAGCAGCCTACTACAGGTGGAAGTTCAGAACGCAACTAATGAAAAACTGTTTTTT

j_call: TRBJ2-1
d_call: NA
clone_size: once
v_call: TRBV9
cdr3_aa: CASSVEVGAGADEQFF
cdr3_nt: TGTGCCAGCAGCGTAGAAGTAGGCGCTGGGGCGGATGAGCAGTTCTTC

j_call: TRBJ2-7
d_call: NA
clone_size: NA
v_call: TRBV6-6
cdr3_aa: CASSGSQGGEQYF
cdr3_nt: TGTGCCAGCAGTGGAAGTCAAGGAGGTGAGCAGTACTTC

j_call: TRBJ2-5
d_call: TRBD1
clone_size: NA
v_call: TRBV20-1
cdr3_aa: CSGQGEETQYF
cdr3_nt: TGCAGTGGACAGGGAGAAGAGACCCAGTACTTC

j_call: TRBJ2-3
d_call: TRBD1
clone_size: once
v_call: TRBV28
cdr3_aa: CASSWTGKEADTQYF
cdr3_nt: TGTGCCAGCAGTTGGACAGGGAAGGAGGCAGATACGCAGTATTTT

j_call: TRBJ1-3
d_call: NA
clone_size: NA
v_call: TRBV28
cdr3_aa: CASSLGGAGNTIYF
cdr3_nt: TGTGCCAGCAGTTTAGGAGGGGCTGGAAACACCATATATTTT

j_call: TRBJ2-5
d_call: NA
clone_size: NA
v_call: TRBV5-1
cdr3_aa: CASSFQGGETQYF
cdr3_nt: TGCGCCAGCAGCTTCCAGGGGGGAGAGACCCAGTACTTC

j_call: TRBJ1-2
d_call: NA
clone_size: once
v_call: TRBV6-6
cdr3_aa: CASSAERSSNYTF
cdr3_nt: TGTGCCAGCAGTGCCGAACGGTCGAGCAACTACACCTTC

j_call: TRBJ1-2
d_call: NA
clone_size: NA
v_call: TRBV6-1
cdr3_aa: CASSEALYRNYGYTF
cdr3_nt: TGTGCCAGCAGTGAAGCGTTATACAGGAACTATGGCTACACCTTC

j_call: TRBJ1-1
d_call: TRBD1
clone_size: once
v_call: TRBV25-1
cdr3_aa: CASKPTGGAWTEAFF
cdr3_nt: TGTGCCAGCAAACCGACAGGGGGCGCATGGACTGAAGCTTTCTTT

j_call: TRBJ2-7
d_call: NA
clone_size: NA
v_call: TRBV5-6
cdr3_aa: CASSALASYEQYF
cdr3_nt: TGTGCCAGCAGCGCCCTAGCGTCCTACGAGCAGTACTTC

j_call: TRBJ1-5
d_call: TRBD1
clone_size: NA
v_call: TRBV3-1/TRBV3-2
cdr3_aa: CASSRLPNTDRRDQPQHF
cdr3_nt: TGTGCCAGCAGCCGGCTCCCCAATACGGACAGGAGGGACCAGCCCCAGCATTTT

j_call: TRBJ1-2
d_call: TRBD1
clone_size: NA
v_call: TRBV7-6
cdr3_aa: CASSGAGGLSGDGYTF
cdr3_nt: TGTGCCAGCAGCGGGGCAGGGGGCTTGTCTGGGGATGGCTACACCTTC

j_call: TRBJ2-3
d_call: NA
clone_size: NA
v_call: TRBV10-3
cdr3_aa: CAISVRGADTQYF
cdr3_nt: TGTGCCATCAGTGTTAGGGGCGCAGATACGCAGTATTTT

j_call: TRBJ1-2
d_call: NA
clone_size: NA
v_call: TRBV5-4
cdr3_aa: CASSRAGGDPDYTF
cdr3_nt: TGTGCCAGCAGCAGGGCGGGGGGCGATCCTGACTACACCTTC

j_call: TRBJ2-2
d_call: NA
clone_size: few
v_call: TRBV7-3
cdr3_aa: CASSLNTGELFF
cdr3_nt: TGTGCCAGCAGTCTGAACACCGGGGAGCTGTTTTTT

j_call: TRBJ2-4
d_call: NA
clone_size: NA
v_call: TRBV28
cdr3_aa: CASSLPGLAKNIQYF
cdr3_nt: TGTGCCAGCAGTTTACCAGGTCTAGCCAAAAACATTCAGTACTTC

j_call: TRBJ2-1
d_call: NA
clone_size: NA
v_call: TRBV7-9
cdr3_aa: CASSPKDRYEQFF
cdr3_nt: TGTGCCAGCAGCCCGAAAGACAGGTACGAGCAGTTCTTC

j_call: TRBJ1-6
d_call: TRBD1
clone_size: once
v_call: TRBV3-1/TRBV3-2
cdr3_aa: CASSPDRGDSPLHF
cdr3_nt: TGTGCCAGCAGCCCGGACAGGGGTGATTCACCCCTCCACTTT

j_call: TRBJ2-7
d_call: TRBD2
clone_size: NA
v_call: TRBV7-2
cdr3_aa: CASSYSTSGNSYEQYF
cdr3_nt: TGTGCCAGCAGCTACTCGACTAGCGGAAATTCCTACGAGCAGTACTTC

j_call: TRBJ2-3
d_call: NA
clone_size: NA
v_call: TRBV30
cdr3_aa: CAWGISGRLHTQYF
cdr3_nt: TGTGCCTGGGGTATTAGCGGCCGCCTACATACGCAGTATTTT